Listed below are T cell receptor beta chains from one sample, sequenced in a study of T cells in Graves' hyperthyroidism and ophthalmopathy. Via MiXCR, TCRdb re-called the multiplex PCR reads, giving one row per CDR3 protein. Of more than 300,000 distinct CDR3 sequences in the sample, roughly 15% were seen once. The specimen was blood. The source is a woman in her thirties with Graves' ophthalmopathy. CDR3s include the opening cysteine and the closing phenylalanine or tryptophan. Each record gives: D gene, clone size, J gene, V gene, CDR3 DNA, CDR3 protein. D genes are given only for firm matches. Size is omitted from some rows. Given values are once, few, many or a class for expanded clones.

-	many	TRBJ2-5	TRBV7-3	TGTGCCAGCAGTAGCGTAAAAGAGACCCAGTACTTC	CASSSVKETQYF
-	many	TRBJ2-4	TRBV6-2/TRBV6-3	TGTGCCAGCAGTTGGGACATTTCTGCTGGCGCCAAAAACATTCAGTACTTC	CASSWDISAGAKNIQYF
-	many	TRBJ1-1	TRBV19	TGTGCCAGTAGTATAGAAACGGGGTGGAGCACTGAAGCTTTCTTT	CASSIETGWSTEAFF
-	-	TRBJ2-2	TRBV19	TGTGCCAGCTCCTTCGGAAGGGCCACCGGGGAGCTGTTTTTT	CASSFGRATGELFF
-	many	TRBJ1-6	TRBV2	TGTGCCAGCAGTCAGGGAAGCCGAGAATCACCCCTCCACTTT	CASSQGSRESPLHF
TRBD2	many	TRBJ2-3	TRBV11-2	TGTGCCAGCAGCTTTTTTTCCACTTTTAGCGGGGGGGCTCATACGCAGTATTTT	CASSFFSTFSGGAHTQYF
TRBD1	many	TRBJ2-2	TRBV11-2	TGTGCCAGCAGCGCAAGGGACAGGGGGCTGAGGATCGGGGAGCTGTTTTTT	CASSARDRGLRIGELFF
TRBD2	many	TRBJ2-2	TRBV12-5	TGTGCTAGTCTCAAATGGGGAGCGGGGGACACCGGGGAGCTGTTTTTT	CASLKWGAGDTGELFF
-	many	TRBJ2-7	TRBV29-1	TGCAGCGTTGACTTACCGGGACGGTACGAGCAGTACTTC	CSVDLPGRYEQYF
-	many	TRBJ1-6	TRBV7-2	TGTGCCAGCAGCATCTCATGGGGTTATAATTCACCCCTCCACTTT	CASSISWGYNSPLHF
-	many	TRBJ1-5	TRBV20-1	TGCAGTGCAGAAGGCTTGGGAGGAGGCAATCAGCCCCAGCATTTT	CSAEGLGGGNQPQHF
-	-	TRBJ1-2	TRBV2	TGTGCCAGCAGTGGGTCAGGGACGAAACATGGCTACACCTTC	CASSGSGTKHGYTF
-	-	TRBJ2-2	TRBV29-1	TGCAGCGTTAATGAACTGGGGGAGGTAAACACCGGGGAGCTGTTTTTT	CSVNELGEVNTGELFF
TRBD1	many	TRBJ1-1	TRBV14	TGTGCCAGCAGCCTTGACAGGGGGCGCGCAGAAGCTTTCTTT	CASSLDRGRAEAFF
TRBD2	many	TRBJ2-7	TRBV7-8	TGTGCCAGCAGCTTTAAGATACTCACTAGCGGGGCAGAAGGACACGAGCAGTACTTC	CASSFKILTSGAEGHEQYF
-	many	TRBJ1-2	TRBV18	TGTGCCAGCTCACCAGTGACAGATCCTAACTATGGCTACACCTTC	CASSPVTDPNYGYTF
TRBD1	many	TRBJ1-2	TRBV28	TGTGCCAGCAGTCCCACCGGGGCAGGGGGCGGCTATGGCTACACCTTC	CASSPTGAGGGYGYTF
-	many	TRBJ2-7	TRBV6-1	TGTGCCAGCAGTAACAGTCCGTACGAGCAGTACTTC	CASSNSPYEQYF
TRBD1	many	TRBJ2-5	TRBV2	TGTGCCAGCAGGACAGGGTTAGAGACCCAGTACTTC	CASRTGLETQYF
-	many	TRBJ2-5	TRBV2	TGTGCCAGCAGTGAAGACCTCACTACAGGGTATGAGCAAGAGACCCAGTACTTC	CASSEDLTTGYEQETQYF
TRBD1	many	TRBJ2-7	TRBV28	TGTGCCAGCAGGGGACAGGGTTTAAACGAGCAGTACTTC	CASRGQGLNEQYF
-	many	TRBJ2-2	TRBV11-2	TGTGCCAGCAGCTTAAAGGACAGCTTCCCCGGGGAGCTGTTTTTT	CASSLKDSFPGELFF
-	many	TRBJ1-3	TRBV12-3/TRBV12-4	TGTGCCAGCAGTTCATCCCGGGACAACTCTGGAAACACCATATATTTT	CASSSSRDNSGNTIYF
-	many	TRBJ1-2	TRBV20-1	TGCAGTGCCACCACAGGGACCTATGGCTACACCTTC	CSATTGTYGYTF
-	-	TRBJ1-2	TRBV4-1	TGCGCCAGCAGCCAAGATTTCACAGGAAACTATGGCTACACCTTC	CASSQDFTGNYGYTF
-	few	TRBJ2-5	TRBV5-6	TGTGCCAGCAGCTTGAAGGCAGGTTCGGGGTTAGAGACCCAGTACTTC	CASSLKAGSGLETQYF
-	many	TRBJ1-5	TRBV20-1	TGCAGTGCTAGAAAATTGGGCAGGGAGGTTGAACAGCCCCAGCATTTT	CSARKLGREVEQPQHF
-	few	TRBJ2-2	TRBV12-3/TRBV12-4	TGTGCCAGCAGGATAAACACCGGGGAGCTGTTTTTT	CASRINTGELFF
-	once	TRBJ2-2	TRBV6-1	TGTGCCAGCAGTAAAACCAGCCCGTACACCGGGGAGCTGTTTTTT	CASSKTSPYTGELFF